The entry below describes one T cell receptor beta chain. Its matching antigen is unknown. The record originates from a study of T cells after yellow fever vaccination. General study points: Any FACS-sorted repertoire could hold abundant clonotypes that contaminate it from the bulk population.

MiXCR, run by TCRdb on the 5' RACE reads, gives a single entry per CDR3 protein. The profile shows about 310,000 distinct CDR3 sequences, around 3.6% of them singletons. Source: PBMCs, taken on the day of the yellow fever booster vaccination. The TCR originated in a man between 18 and 35 years old who received the YFV17D yellow fever vaccine.

CDR3 protein: CASSPGAGGTYEQYV. The CDR3 bases are TGTGCCAGCAGCCCCGGGGCAGGGGGGACCTACGAGCAGTACGTC. This chain uses TRBV6-6 with TRBJ2-7; D is possibly TRBD1 (7 bases). The CDR3 is 15 amino acids. Germline V gives CDR1 MNHNY, CDR2 SVGAGI (reference sequence). Trimming pared 6 bases from V and 2 bases from J, leaving 17 bases between.